This T cell receptor beta chain was documented in a study of neoadjuvant anti-PD-1 for oral cavity cancer. At the level of the study: Patients without progression got a fourth dose around day 43. Study conclusions and caveats: Each response group had just a few patients in TCR analyses.

The patients had HPV-negative, locally advanced oral cavity squamous cell carcinoma. Generated by immunoSEQ multiplex PCR, the TCRdb table keeps only in-frame clones and is missing some. The profile shows 7,100 or so clones, roughly 60% of them singletons. The sample holds a few counts of this clone. Its antigen is not identified. The germline CDR1 and CDR2 sequences are MDHEN and SYDVKM. With 3 bases removed from V and 2 bases from J, the gap between germline ends came to 13 bases. This CDR3 contains 15 residues. This chain joins TRBV28 and TRBJ2-5, with D tentatively TRBD2 (5 bases). This specimen consisted of tumor tissue, obtained before nivolumab (anti-PD-1) treatment. This receptor was taken from a person between 35 and 79 years old with oral cavity squamous cell carcinoma. CDR3 residues: CASSFAGESQETQYF. The CDR3 nucleotides read TGTGCCAGCAGTTTTGCGGGCGAGAGTCAAGAGACCCAGTACTTC.